The 9 T cell receptor beta chains below all came from one sample that was sequenced in a study of chemoradiotherapy in HPV16-positive cancers. Clones were read by immunoSEQ multiplex PCR, and TCRdb kept only the in-frame ones, dropping some. Among 6,500 to 8,500 clones, around nine tenths were seen once, and the ten largest hold about 3%. Specimen: tumor tissue, collected from a patient who underwent chemoradiotherapy. The origin of the receptors is a human donor with HPV-associated anogenital cancer.

The chain joins TRBV7-9 to TRBJ2-5, with D unclear. This CDR3 is 14 amino acids long. CDR1 is SEHNR, CDR2 FQNEAQ, per germline (reference sequence). V lost 4 bases, J lost 7 bases, and 16 bases lay in between. The CDR3 DNA follows: TGTGCCAGCAGCTCCACGGAGCATCTGGGGACCCAGTACTTC. It encodes CASSSTEHLGTQYF.

This sequence joins TRBV28 and TRBJ2-5, with 10 nucleotides matching TRBD2. The CDR3 extends over 13 amino acids. Germline CDR1 MDHEN, CDR2 SYDVKM. Trimming at V came to 8 bases and at J to 4 bases, leaving 4 bases not matched to a gene. CDR3 region: CASERGGRETQYF. The CDR3 bases are TGTGCCAGCGAGCGGGGGGGGAGAGAGACCCAGTACTTC. The full variable domain, completed using reference TRBV28 and TRBJ2-5, is DVKVTQSSRYLVKRTGEKVFLECVQDMDHENMFWYRQDPGLGLRLIYFSYDVKMKEKGDIPEGYSVSREKKERFSLILESASTNQTSMYLCASERGGRETQYFGPGTRLLVL.

The gene calls are TRBV11-3 and TRBJ2-2; no clear D gene. There are 15 residues in the CDR3. Germline CDR1 SGHNT, CDR2 YENEEA. V was clipped by 5 bases and J by 3 bases, with 13 bases between them. The CDR3 is CASSPGGAHTGELFF. CDR3 nucleotide sequence: TGTGCCAGCAGCCCCGGTGGAGCCCACACCGGGGAGCTGTTTTTT. The variable domain in full, completed from reference TRBV11-3 and TRBJ2-2, reads EAGVVQSPRYKIIEKKQPVAFWCNPISGHNTLYWYLQNLGQGPELLIRYENEEAVDDSQLPKDRFSAERLKGVDSTLKIQPAELGDSAVYLCASSPGGAHTGELFFGEGSRLTVL.

The genes are TRBV5-5 and TRBJ1-1, with D maybe TRBD1 (6 bases). Germline V CDR1 and CDR2: SGHKS, YYEKEE (reference sequence). The CDR3 runs to 17 residues. Trimming shortened V by 0 bases and J by 0 bases, and 15 bases separated the two germline ends. This CDR3 reads CASSLGQGPTVNTEAFF. CDR3 DNA: TGTGCCAGCAGCTTGGGGCAGGGGCCTACCGTGAACACTGAAGCTTTCTTT.

The chain has TRBV2 and TRBJ1-5, with 8 bases lining up with TRBD1. The CDR3 runs 15 residues. After removal of 4 bases from V and 6 bases from J, the junction contained 8 bases not matched to a gene. Per the germline V gene, CDR1 is SNHLY and CDR2 is FYNNEI. CDR3 residues: CASSVDRDYGQPQHF. The CDR3 DNA reads as TGTGCCAGCAGTGTGGACAGGGATTATGGTCAGCCCCAGCATTTT.

This sequence joins TRBV5-1 and TRBJ2-1; 10 nucleotides line up with TRBD2. CDR1 SGHRS and CDR2 YFSETQ come from the germline V gene. With V trimmed by 0 bases and J by 0 bases, 9 bases remained unmatched. The CDR3 length is 19 residues. The DNA of the CDR3 is TGCGCCAGCAGCTTGGAGGGACTAGCGTCTAGTATCTCCTACAATGAGCAGTTCTTC. It is translated as CASSLEGLASSISYNEQFF. The full variable domain, completed using reference TRBV5-1 and TRBJ2-1, is KAGVTQTPRYLIKTRGQQVTLSCSPISGHRSVSWYQQTPGQGLQFLFEYFSETQRNKGNFPGRFSGRQFSNSRSEMNVSTLELGDSALYLCASSLEGLASSISYNEQFFGPGTRLTVL.

This clone was picked up one time. The chain uses TRBV4-1 and TRBJ2-7; a weak D match, TRBD1 (5 bases). From germline, CDR1 is MGHRA and CDR2 YSYEKL. The CDR3 has 15 residues. V was clipped by 3 bases and J by 3 bases, with 15 bases between them. This CDR3 is CASSQGIGALYEQYF. The CDR3 DNA reads as TGCGCCAGCAGCCAGGGGATAGGGGCCCTCTACGAGCAGTACTTC.

This clone has a single count. CDR3 residues: CATSRDWDGQETQYF. For the CDR3, the DNA is TGTGCCACCAGCAGAGATTGGGACGGCCAAGAGACCCAGTACTTC. The chain uses TRBV15 and TRBJ2-5; the D gene could be TRBD1 or TRBD2 (5 bases each). V was pared by 0 bases and J by 1 base, with 9 bases between. CDR1 is LNHNV, CDR2 YYDKDF, per germline (reference sequence). This CDR3 is built from 15 residues.

The V gene is TRBV6-1, the J gene TRBJ1-4, with D hard to call. CDR1 and CDR2 from the germline V gene are MNHNS and SASEGT. The CDR3 totals 16 residues. V was clipped by 0 bases and J by 4 bases, with 12 bases between them. CDR3 loop: CASSEAYATLNEKLFF. The DNA for the CDR3 is TGTGCCAGCAGTGAAGCCTACGCAACTCTTAATGAAAAACTGTTTTTT.